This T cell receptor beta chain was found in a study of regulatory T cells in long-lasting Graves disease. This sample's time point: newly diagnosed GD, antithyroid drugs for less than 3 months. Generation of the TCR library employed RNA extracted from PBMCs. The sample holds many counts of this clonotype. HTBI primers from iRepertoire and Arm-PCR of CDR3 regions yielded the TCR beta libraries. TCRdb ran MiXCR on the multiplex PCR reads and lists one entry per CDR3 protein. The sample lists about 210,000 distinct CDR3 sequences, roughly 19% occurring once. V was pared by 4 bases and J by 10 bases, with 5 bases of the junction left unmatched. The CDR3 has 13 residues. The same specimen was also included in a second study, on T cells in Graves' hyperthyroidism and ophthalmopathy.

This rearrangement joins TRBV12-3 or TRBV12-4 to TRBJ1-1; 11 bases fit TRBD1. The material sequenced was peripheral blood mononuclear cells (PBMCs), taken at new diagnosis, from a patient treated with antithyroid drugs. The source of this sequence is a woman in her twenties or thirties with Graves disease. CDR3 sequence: CASSSGTGGRAFF. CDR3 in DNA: TGTGCCAGCAGTTCTGGGACAGGGGGGAGAGCTTTCTTT.